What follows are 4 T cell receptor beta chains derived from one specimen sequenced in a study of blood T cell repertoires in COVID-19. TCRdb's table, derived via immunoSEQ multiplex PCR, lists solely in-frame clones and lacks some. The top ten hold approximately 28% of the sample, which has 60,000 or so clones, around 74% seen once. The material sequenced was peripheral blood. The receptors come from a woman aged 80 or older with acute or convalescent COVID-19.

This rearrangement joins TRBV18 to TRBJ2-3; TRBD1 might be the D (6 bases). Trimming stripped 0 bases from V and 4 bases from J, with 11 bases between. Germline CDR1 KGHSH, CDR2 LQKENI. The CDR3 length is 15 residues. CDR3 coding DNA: TGTGCCAGCTCACCACCAGCAGGACAGCCAGATACGCAGTATTTT. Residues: CASSPPAGQPDTQYF.

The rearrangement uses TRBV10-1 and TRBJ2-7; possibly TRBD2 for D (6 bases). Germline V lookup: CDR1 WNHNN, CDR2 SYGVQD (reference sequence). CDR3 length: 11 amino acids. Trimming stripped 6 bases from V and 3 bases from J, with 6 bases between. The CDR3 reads CASSGGYEQYF. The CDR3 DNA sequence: TGCGCCAGCAGCGGGGGCTACGAGCAGTACTTC.

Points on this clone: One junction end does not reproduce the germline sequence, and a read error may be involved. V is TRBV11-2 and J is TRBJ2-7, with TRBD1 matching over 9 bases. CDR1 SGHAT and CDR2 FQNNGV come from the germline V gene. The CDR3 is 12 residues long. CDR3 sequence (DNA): TGTGCCAGCAGCTTATCAGGGTTGGGGACAGGGTTC. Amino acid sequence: CASSLSGLGTGF.

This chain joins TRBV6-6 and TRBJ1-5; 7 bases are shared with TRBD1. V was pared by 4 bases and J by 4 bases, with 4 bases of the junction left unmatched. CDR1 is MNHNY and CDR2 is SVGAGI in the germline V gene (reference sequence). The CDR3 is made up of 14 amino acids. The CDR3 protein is CASSSQQGNQPQHF. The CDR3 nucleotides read TGTGCCAGCAGTTCACAACAGGGGAATCAGCCCCAGCATTTT.